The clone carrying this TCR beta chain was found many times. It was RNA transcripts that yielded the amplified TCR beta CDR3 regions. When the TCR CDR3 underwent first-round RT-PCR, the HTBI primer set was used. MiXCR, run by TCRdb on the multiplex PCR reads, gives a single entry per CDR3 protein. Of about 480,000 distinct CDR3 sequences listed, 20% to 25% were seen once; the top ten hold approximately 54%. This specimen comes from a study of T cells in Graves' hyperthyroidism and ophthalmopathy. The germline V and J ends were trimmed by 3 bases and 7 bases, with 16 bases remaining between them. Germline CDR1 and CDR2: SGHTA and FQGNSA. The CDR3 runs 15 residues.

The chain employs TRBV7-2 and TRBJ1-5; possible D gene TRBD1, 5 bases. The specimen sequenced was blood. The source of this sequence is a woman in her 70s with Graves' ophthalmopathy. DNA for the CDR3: TGTGCCAGCAGCTTGGCTCAGGGTAGGGACCAGCCCCAGCATTTT. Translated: CASSLAQGRDQPQHF.